This T cell receptor (beta chain) was sequenced in a study of cytomegalovirus exposure and HLA in healthy donors. The CDR3 runs to 13 residues. CDR1 is SGHVS and CDR2 is FNYEAQ in the germline V gene. Between the trimmed V and J ends, which lost 5 bases and 4 bases, there was a span of 11 bases. Amplification used 60 Vbeta primers and 13 Jbeta primers. The protocol was immunoSEQ multiplex PCR, while the TCRdb copy is restricted to in-frame clones and leaves out a portion. The repertoire holds some 70,000 clones, with 77% as singletons. The sequenced sample consisted of PBMCs. The chain recombines TRBV7-6 with TRBJ1-2, with D maybe TRBD1 (5 bases). The sequence derives from a male donor in good health and CMV-seropositive. The CDR3 reads CASSQDGGYGYTF. CDR3 nucleotide sequence: TGTGCCAGCAGCCAGGACGGGGGCTATGGCTACACCTTC.